This T cell receptor (beta chain) is from a study of cytomegalovirus exposure and HLA in healthy donors. There were likely unrecorded immune exposures, though donors were nominally healthy when sampled. This PCR relied on a set of 60 Vbeta primers and 13 Jbeta primers. Libraries were prepared by immunoSEQ multiplex PCR; TCRdb keeps only in-frame clonotypes and omits some of them. The sample has under 200,000 clones, approximately 86% seen once. On this clone: The antigen remains unidentified.

Overall study findings and caveats: Later genetic work tied a missense DCLRE1C variant to beta-chain V and J trimming.

The sequenced material came from PBMCs. The TCR comes from a woman aged 18-35 years in good health and CMV-seronegative.

The CDR3 DNA follows: TGTGCCAGCAGCTTTTCAGGGGACTACGAGCAGTACTTC. As protein: CASSFSGDYEQYF. This chain joins TRBV11-3 and TRBJ2-7; D is perhaps TRBD1 (6 bases). The CDR3 extends over 13 amino acids. Germline V lookup: CDR1 SGHNT, CDR2 YENEEA. V lost 3 bases to trimming and J lost 3 bases, with 9 bases between them.